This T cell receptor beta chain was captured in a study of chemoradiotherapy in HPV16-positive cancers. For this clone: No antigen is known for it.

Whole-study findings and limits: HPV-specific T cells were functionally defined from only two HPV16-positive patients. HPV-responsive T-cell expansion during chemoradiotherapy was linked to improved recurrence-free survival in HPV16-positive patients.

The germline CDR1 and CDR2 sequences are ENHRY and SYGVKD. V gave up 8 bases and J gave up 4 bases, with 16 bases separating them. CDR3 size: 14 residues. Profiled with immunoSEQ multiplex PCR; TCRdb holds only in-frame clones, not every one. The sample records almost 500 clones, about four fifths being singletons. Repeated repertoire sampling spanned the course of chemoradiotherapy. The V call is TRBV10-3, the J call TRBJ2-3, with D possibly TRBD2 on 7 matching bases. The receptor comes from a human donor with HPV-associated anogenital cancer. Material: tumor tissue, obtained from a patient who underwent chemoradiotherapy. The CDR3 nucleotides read TGTGCCATCGCCCTTGGAGGGGGGGCAGATACGCAGTATTTT. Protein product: CAIALGGGADTQYF.